Listed below are T cell receptor beta chains from one sample, sequenced in a study of T cells after somatic rescue of genetic block. Assay used: immunoSEQ multiplex PCR; TCRdb lists only in-frame clones, some missing. This sample has around 15,000 clones; about 70% occur once, and the top ten carry 25% to 30%. Sequenced: peripheral blood mononuclear cells (PBMCs). The receptors originated from a man between 18 and 29 years old. Each CDR3 is given with its conserved first and last residue. The D gene is left open where the match is weak. Rows may omit the clone size; those that give it use once, few, many or a size class.

TRBD1	TRBV5-4	medium-sized	TRBJ1-2	CASSLALTGVYGYTF	TGTGCCAGCAGCTTGGCATTGACAGGGGTCTATGGCTACACCTTC
NA	TRBV5-8	NA	TRBJ1-5	CASSLAQGHQPQHF	TGTGCCAGCAGCTTGGCCCAGGGGCATCAGCCCCAGCATTTT
TRBD1	TRBV7-9	NA	TRBJ1-6	CASSLAGTGTGPSLLHF	TGTGCCAGCAGCTTAGCCGGGACAGGCACAGGGCCCTCACTGCTCCACTTT
NA	TRBV28	once	TRBJ2-7	CASQVDPTEQYF	TGTGCCAGCCAGGTGGATCCTACGGAGCAGTACTTC
NA	TRBV29-1	NA	TRBJ2-7	CSVGGLATPTEQYF	TGCAGCGTTGGGGGGCTAGCGACACCTACGGAGCAGTACTTC
NA	TRBV18	NA	TRBJ1-6	CASSPDNSPLHF	TGTGCCAGCTCACCAGATAATTCACCCCTCCACTTT
NA	TRBV15	NA	TRBJ1-1	CATSRGFGGANTEAFF	TGTGCCACCAGCAGAGGGTTCGGGGGGGCGAACACTGAAGCTTTCTTT
TRBD1	TRBV11-3	NA	TRBJ2-1	CASSLGSWTGHEQFF	TGTGCCAGCAGCTTAGGCAGTTGGACAGGGCATGAGCAGTTCTTC
NA	TRBV28	few	TRBJ1-2	CASSYTRNYGYTF	TGTGCCAGCAGTTACACCCGCAACTATGGCTACACCTTC
NA	TRBV19	once	TRBJ2-7	CASSTGRPSYEQYF	TGTGCCAGTAGTACCGGCCGACCCTCCTACGAGCAGTACTTC
NA	TRBV6-6	NA	TRBJ1-1	CATSTLSNTEAFF	TGTGCCACCTCGACGCTTTCCAACACTGAAGCTTTCTTT
NA	TRBV6-5	few	TRBJ2-7	CASSLGYEQYF	TGTGCCAGCAGTCTAGGCTACGAGCAGTACTTC
TRBD1	TRBV18	NA	TRBJ2-5	CASSPAQGASETQYF	TGTGCCAGCTCACCAGCACAGGGGGCCTCAGAGACCCAGTACTTC
NA	TRBV9	NA	TRBJ2-1	CASSVELALSSYNEQFF	TGTGCCAGCAGCGTAGAATTAGCCCTTAGCTCCTACAATGAGCAGTTCTTC
NA	TRBV6-6	NA	TRBJ1-2	CASSPSRVFYGYTF	TGTGCCAGCAGTCCCTCCAGGGTGTTTTATGGCTACACCTTC
NA	TRBV5-1	few	TRBJ2-3	CASSLEPWADTQYF	TGCGCCAGCAGCTTGGAACCATGGGCAGATACGCAGTATTTT
NA	TRBV11-2	NA	TRBJ1-5	CASSLGSHSNQPQHF	TGTGCCAGCAGCTTAGGCAGCCATAGCAATCAGCCCCAGCATTTT
NA	TRBV6-6	NA	TRBJ2-7	CASTPRGLYEQYF	TGTGCCAGCACTCCCCGTGGGCTCTACGAGCAGTACTTC
TRBD1	TRBV6-1	NA	TRBJ1-2	CASSEGQGRYYGYTF	TGTGCCAGCAGTGAGGGACAGGGGAGGTACTATGGCTACACCTTC
NA	TRBV28	NA	TRBJ1-5	CATKDSAFINSNQPQHF	TGTGCCACTAAGGACAGCGCCTTTATTAATAGCAATCAGCCCCAGCATTTT
TRBD1	TRBV6-6	NA	TRBJ1-1	CASWRQGNTEAFF	TGTGCCAGCTGGCGACAGGGGAACACTGAAGCTTTCTTT
TRBD2	TRBV27	NA	TRBJ2-5	CASSLSQRGLQETQYF	TGTGCCAGCAGTTTAAGTCAGCGGGGACTCCAAGAGACCCAGTACTTC
TRBD1	TRBV5-1	few	TRBJ2-5	CASRTGAEETQYF	TGCGCCAGCAGGACAGGGGCGGAAGAGACCCAGTACTTC
NA	TRBV30	NA	TRBJ1-5	CAWGEGGYQPQHF	TGTGCCTGGGGGGAGGGCGGGTATCAGCCCCAGCATTTT
NA	TRBV6-1	NA	TRBJ1-1	CASMGTVNTEAFF	TGTGCCAGCATGGGGACCGTGAACACTGAAGCTTTCTTT
TRBD2	TRBV6-6	NA	TRBJ2-1	CASSYSTGLAAQEQFF	TGTGCCAGCAGTTACTCGACAGGACTAGCGGCTCAAGAGCAGTTCTTC
NA	TRBV6-5	medium-sized	TRBJ2-7	CASSYGGMLNEQYF	TGTGCCAGCAGTTACGGGGGGATGTTAAACGAGCAGTACTTC
NA	TRBV11-3	NA	TRBJ1-6	CASSLETNSPLHF	TGTGCCAGCAGCTTGGAGACGAATTCACCCCTCCACTTT
NA	TRBV28	NA	TRBJ2-1	CASSLSEGGRSYNEQFF	TGTGCCAGCAGTTTATCCGAAGGGGGGCGCTCCTACAATGAGCAGTTCTTC
TRBD2	TRBV15	NA	TRBJ2-1	CATSRDRLAGYNEQFF	TGTGCCACCAGCAGAGATCGACTAGCGGGATACAATGAGCAGTTCTTC
NA	TRBV27	few	TRBJ2-7	CASSPYGVYYEQYF	TGTGCCAGCAGCCCCTACGGGGTCTACTACGAGCAGTACTTC
NA	TRBV7-9	NA	TRBJ2-7	CASTSRDTQHEQYF	TGTGCCAGCACTTCCCGGGACACCCAACACGAGCAGTACTTC
TRBD1	TRBV29-1	NA	TRBJ2-7	CSATGGSYEQYF	TGCAGCGCGACAGGGGGTTCCTACGAGCAGTACTTC
NA	TRBV18	NA	TRBJ1-1	CASSPQGENTEAFF	TGTGCCAGCTCACCACAGGGGGAGAACACTGAAGCTTTCTTT
NA	TRBV27	few	TRBJ1-4	CASSLYPLNINEKLFF	TGTGCCAGCAGTTTATACCCCTTAAATATAAATGAAAAACTGTTTTTT
TRBD1	TRBV10-3	NA	TRBJ1-2	CAISRRGPNYGYTF	TGTGCCATCAGCCGTAGGGGGCCTAACTATGGCTACACCTTC
NA	TRBV6-5	NA	TRBJ2-7	CASSWGYGEQYF	TGTGCCAGCAGTTGGGGGTACGGCGAGCAGTACTTC
TRBD2	TRBV18	NA	TRBJ2-7	CASSPGLAGRVHLRPSYEQYF	TGTGCCAGCTCACCAGGCCTAGCGGGAAGGGTGCACCTCCGGCCATCCTACGAGCAGTACTTC
NA	TRBV7-3	NA	TRBJ1-3	CASSLGPGNTIYF	TGTGCCAGCAGCCTTGGCCCTGGAAACACCATATATTTT
NA	TRBV25-1	NA	TRBJ2-3	CASSKAGWTDTQYF	TGTGCCAGCAGTAAGGCAGGGTGGACAGATACGCAGTATTTT
NA	TRBV18	NA	TRBJ2-1	CASSLGPSSYNEQFF	TGTGCCAGCTCACTGGGGCCTAGCTCCTACAATGAGCAGTTCTTC
NA	TRBV18	NA	TRBJ2-7	CASSPTRDTTYEQYF	TGTGCCAGCTCACCAACCCGGGACACCACCTACGAGCAGTACTTC
NA	TRBV5-1	NA	TRBJ1-2	CASSTTTIGYTF	TGCGCCAGCAGCACCACGACAATTGGCTACACCTTC
TRBD2	TRBV14	NA	TRBJ2-2	CASSPRLAGAGELFF	TGTGCCAGCAGCCCCCGACTAGCGGGAGCCGGGGAGCTGTTTTTT